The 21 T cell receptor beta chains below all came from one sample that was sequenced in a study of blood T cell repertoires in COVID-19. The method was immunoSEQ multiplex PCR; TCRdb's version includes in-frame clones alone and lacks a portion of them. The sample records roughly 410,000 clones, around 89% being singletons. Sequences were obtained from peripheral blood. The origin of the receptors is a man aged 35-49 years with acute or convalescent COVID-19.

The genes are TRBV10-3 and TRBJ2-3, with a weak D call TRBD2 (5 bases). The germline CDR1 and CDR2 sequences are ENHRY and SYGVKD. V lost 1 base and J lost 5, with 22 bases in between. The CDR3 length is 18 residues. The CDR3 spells CAISELVDGSRRGDTQYF. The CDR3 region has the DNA TGTGCCATCAGTGAGTTAGTAGATGGGTCCCGCCGGGGAGATACGCAGTATTTT.

CDR3 region: CASTIQGQKNSPLHF. The CDR3 region has the DNA TGCGCCAGCACTATACAGGGACAGAAGAATTCACCCCTCCACTTT. This sequence joins TRBV4-1 and TRBJ1-6, with 7 bases lining up with TRBD1. V trimming: 7 bases; J trimming: 7 bases; junction bases outside the gene matches: 10. This CDR3 contains 15 residues. Germline V gene sequence: CDR1 MGHRA, CDR2 YSYEKL.

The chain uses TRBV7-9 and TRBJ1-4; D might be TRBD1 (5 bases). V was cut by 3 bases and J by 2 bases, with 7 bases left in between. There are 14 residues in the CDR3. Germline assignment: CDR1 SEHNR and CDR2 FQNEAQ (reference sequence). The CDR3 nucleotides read TGTGCCAGCAGCTTGGCAGGGACTAATGAAAAACTGTTTTTT. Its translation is CASSLAGTNEKLFF.

CDR3 nucleotide sequence: TGTGCCAGCAGTGAGACAGGTTTGAACACTGAAGCTTTCTTT. Translating it yields CASSETGLNTEAFF. This rearrangement joins TRBV6-1 to TRBJ1-1; TRBD1 is a possible D gene (6 bases). This CDR3 spans 14 amino acids. The germline V and J ends were trimmed by 3 bases and 0 bases, with 8 bases remaining between them. The germline gives CDR1 MNHNS, CDR2 SASEGT.

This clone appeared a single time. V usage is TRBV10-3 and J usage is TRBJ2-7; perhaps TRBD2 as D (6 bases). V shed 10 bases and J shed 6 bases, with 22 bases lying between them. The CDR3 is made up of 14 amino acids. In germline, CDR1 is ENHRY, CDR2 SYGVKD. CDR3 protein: CATKTGVSLGEQYF. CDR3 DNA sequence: TGTGCCACAAAGACGGGGGTCTCTTTGGGCGAGCAGTACTTC.

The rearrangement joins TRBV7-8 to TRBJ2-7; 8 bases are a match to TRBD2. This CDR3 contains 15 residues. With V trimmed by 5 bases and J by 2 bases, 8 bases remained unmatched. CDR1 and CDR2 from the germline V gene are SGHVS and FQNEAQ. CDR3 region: CASSNGRGGAYEQYF. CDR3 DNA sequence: TGTGCCAGCAGCAACGGCCGGGGGGGCGCCTACGAGCAGTACTTC. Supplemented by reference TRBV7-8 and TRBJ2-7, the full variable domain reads GAGVSQSPRYKVAKRGQDVALRCDPISGHVSLFWYQQALGQGPEFLTYFQNEAQLDKSGLPSDRFFAERPEGSVSTLKIQRTQQEDSAVYLCASSNGRGGAYEQYFGPGTRLTVT.

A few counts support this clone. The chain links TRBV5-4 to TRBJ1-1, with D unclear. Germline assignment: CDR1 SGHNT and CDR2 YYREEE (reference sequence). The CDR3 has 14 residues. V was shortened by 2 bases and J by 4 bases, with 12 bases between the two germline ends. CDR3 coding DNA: TGTGCCAGCAGCTTAGATCAGGTTATCACTGAAGCTTTCTTT. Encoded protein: CASSLDQVITEAFF.

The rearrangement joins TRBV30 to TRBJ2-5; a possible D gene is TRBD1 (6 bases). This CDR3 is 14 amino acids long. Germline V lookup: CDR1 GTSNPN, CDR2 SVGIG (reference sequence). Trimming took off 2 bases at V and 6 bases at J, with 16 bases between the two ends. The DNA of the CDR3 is TGTGCCTGGAGTATCGGGACATCATTCCAGACCCAGTACTTC. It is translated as CAWSIGTSFQTQYF.

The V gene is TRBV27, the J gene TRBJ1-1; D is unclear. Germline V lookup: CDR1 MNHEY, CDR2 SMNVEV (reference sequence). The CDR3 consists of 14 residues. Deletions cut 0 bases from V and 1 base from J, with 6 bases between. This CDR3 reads CASSLSKQNTEAFF. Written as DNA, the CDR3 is TGTGCCAGCAGTTTATCGAAGCAGAACACTGAAGCTTTCTTT.

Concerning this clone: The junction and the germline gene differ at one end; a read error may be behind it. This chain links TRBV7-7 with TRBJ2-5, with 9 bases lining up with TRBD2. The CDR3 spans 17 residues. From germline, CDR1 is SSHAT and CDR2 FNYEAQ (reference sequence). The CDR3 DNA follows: TGTGCTAGCAGCTTAATTGGAGCGGGGGGACCCCGGGAGACCCAGTACTTC. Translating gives CASSLIGAGGPRETQYF.

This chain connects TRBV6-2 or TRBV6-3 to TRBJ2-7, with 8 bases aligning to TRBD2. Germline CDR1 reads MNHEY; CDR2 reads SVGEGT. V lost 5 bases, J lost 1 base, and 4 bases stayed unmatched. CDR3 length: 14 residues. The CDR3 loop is CASSRSGGSYEQYF. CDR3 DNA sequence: TGTGCCAGCAGTCGGAGCGGGGGATCCTACGAGCAGTACTTC.

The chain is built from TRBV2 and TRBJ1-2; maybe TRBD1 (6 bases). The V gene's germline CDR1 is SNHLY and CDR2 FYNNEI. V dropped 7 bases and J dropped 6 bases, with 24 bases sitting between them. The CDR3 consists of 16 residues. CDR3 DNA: TGTGCCAGCATCCTACCCTCGGACAGACCTATCGATGGCTACACCTTC. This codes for CASILPSDRPIDGYTF.

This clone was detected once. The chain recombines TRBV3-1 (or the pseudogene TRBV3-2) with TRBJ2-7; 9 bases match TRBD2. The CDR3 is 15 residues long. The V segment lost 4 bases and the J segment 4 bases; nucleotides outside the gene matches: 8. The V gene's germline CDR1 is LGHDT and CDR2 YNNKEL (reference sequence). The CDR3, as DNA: TGTGCCAGCAGCCTATTCCTAGCGGGACTTTACGAGCAGTACTTC. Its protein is CASSLFLAGLYEQYF.

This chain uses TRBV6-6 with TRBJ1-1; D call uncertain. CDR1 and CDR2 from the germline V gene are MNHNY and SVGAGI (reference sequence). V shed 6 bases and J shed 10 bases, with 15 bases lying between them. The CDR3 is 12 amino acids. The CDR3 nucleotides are TGTGCCAGCAGCGCCCTGGGTGGCGGAGCTTTCTTT. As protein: CASSALGGGAFF.

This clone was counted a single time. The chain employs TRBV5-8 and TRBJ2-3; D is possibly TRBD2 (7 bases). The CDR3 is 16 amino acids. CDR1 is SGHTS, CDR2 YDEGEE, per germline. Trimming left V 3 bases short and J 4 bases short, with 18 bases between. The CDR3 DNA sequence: TGTGCCAGCAGCTCCGGACGCTCGGGGGGCCCAGATACGCAGTATTTT. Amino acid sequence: CASSSGRSGGPDTQYF.

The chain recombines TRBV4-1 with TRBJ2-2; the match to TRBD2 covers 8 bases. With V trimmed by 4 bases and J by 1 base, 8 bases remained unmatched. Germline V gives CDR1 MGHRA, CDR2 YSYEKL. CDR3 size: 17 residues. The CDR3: CASSRTIAGLNTGELFF. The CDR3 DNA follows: TGCGCCAGCAGCCGCACTATAGCGGGGCTGAACACCGGGGAGCTGTTTTTT.

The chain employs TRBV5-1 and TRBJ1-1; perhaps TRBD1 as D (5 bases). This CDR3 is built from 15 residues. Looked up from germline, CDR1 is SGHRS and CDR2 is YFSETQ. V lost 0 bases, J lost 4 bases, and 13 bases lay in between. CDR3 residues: CASSLEGVDGTEAFF. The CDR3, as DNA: TGCGCCAGCAGCTTGGAAGGGGTTGACGGCACTGAAGCTTTCTTT.

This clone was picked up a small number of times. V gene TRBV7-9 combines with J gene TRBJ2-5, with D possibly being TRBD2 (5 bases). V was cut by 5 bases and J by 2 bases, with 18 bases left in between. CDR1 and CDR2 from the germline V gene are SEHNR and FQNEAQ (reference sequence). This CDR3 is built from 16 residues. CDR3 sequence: CASSPRLTAVQETQYF. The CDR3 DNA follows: TGTGCCAGCAGCCCCCGCCTCACAGCGGTTCAAGAGACCCAGTACTTC.

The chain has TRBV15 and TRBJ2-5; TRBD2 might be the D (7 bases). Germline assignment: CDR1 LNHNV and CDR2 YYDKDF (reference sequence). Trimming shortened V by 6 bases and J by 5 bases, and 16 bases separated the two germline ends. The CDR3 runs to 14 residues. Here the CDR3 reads CATRKGEGHETQYF. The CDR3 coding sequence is TGTGCCACCAGGAAGGGGGAGGGCCATGAGACCCAGTACTTC. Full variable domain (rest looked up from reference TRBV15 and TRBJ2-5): DAMVIQNPRYQVTQFGKPVTLSCSQTLNHNVMYWYQQKSSQAPKLLFHYYDKDFNNEADTPDNFQSRRPNTSFCFLDIRSPGLGDTAMYLCATRKGEGHETQYFGPGTRLLVL.

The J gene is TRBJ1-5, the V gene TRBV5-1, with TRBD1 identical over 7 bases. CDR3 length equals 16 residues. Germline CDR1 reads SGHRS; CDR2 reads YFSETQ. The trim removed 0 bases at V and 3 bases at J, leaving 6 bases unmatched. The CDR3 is CASSLGVGGDNQPQHF. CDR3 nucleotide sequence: TGCGCCAGCAGCTTGGGCGTAGGGGGCGACAATCAGCCCCAGCATTTT.

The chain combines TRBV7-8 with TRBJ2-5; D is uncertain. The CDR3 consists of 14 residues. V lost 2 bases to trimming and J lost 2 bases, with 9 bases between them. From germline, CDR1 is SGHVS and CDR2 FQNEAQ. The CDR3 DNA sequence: TGTGCCAGCAGCTTATTCGGCAGGCAAGAGACCCAGTACTTC. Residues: CASSLFGRQETQYF.